Described below is a single T cell receptor beta chain sequence and its context. The antigen remains unidentified. This specimen belongs to a study of shared clonotypes between healthy human individuals. Study-level points and caveats: Shared across a few donors were around 5% of the naive CD4 clonotypes. Generally, naive subsets came out with larger estimated richness than memory subsets.

Assay: immunoSEQ multiplex PCR; the TCRdb copy retains only in-frame clones and omits some. The repertoire has roughly 2,000,000 clones, just under 95% of them found once; the top ten carry approximately 1%. Germline V gives CDR1 SEHNR, CDR2 FQNEAQ (reference sequence). The CDR3 contains 12 residues. The V and J ends lost 5 bases and 3 bases respectively, with 7 bases between them. Selected positively for CCR7 and CD45RO-negative, naive CD8 cells excluded terminally differentiated effector memory CD45RA+ cells. Adults of Caucasian background living in Nashville, Tennessee made up all donors. The sample was naive CD8+ T cells sorted from blood. The chain is built from TRBV7-9 and TRBJ1-2; D gene ambiguous. This sequence originates from a man between 18 and 35 years old in good health. The CDR3 sequence is CASSQTDYGYTF. The CDR3 DNA reads as TGTGCCAGCAGCCAAACAGACTATGGCTACACCTTC.